Presented here are 3 T cell receptor beta chains from one specimen sequenced in a study of T cell responses to AZD1222 COVID-19 vaccine. Sequenced by immunoSEQ multiplex PCR; TCRdb stores in-frame clones only, minus some. The repertoire holds roughly 120,000 clones, with over 75% as singletons. Material: peripheral blood, obtained on day 0 of AZD1222 vaccination. The source of these receptors is an adult in good health.

The rearrangement uses TRBV6-1 and TRBJ1-6, with D unresolved. The CDR3 extends over 15 amino acids. Germline CDR1 and CDR2: MNHNS and SASEGT. Trimming stripped 0 bases from V and 6 bases from J, with 9 bases between. CDR3 nucleotides: TGTGCCAGCAGTGAAGCGACGGCTTCTAATTCACCCCTCCACTTT. Protein: CASSEATASNSPLHF.

V gene TRBV3-1 (or the pseudogene TRBV3-2) combines with J gene TRBJ2-2, with D possibly being TRBD1 (6 bases). Germline V CDR1 and CDR2: LGHDT, YNNKEL (reference sequence). The CDR3 totals 15 residues. V shed 0 bases and J shed 5 bases, with 10 bases lying between them. The chain's CDR3 is CASSQDRRGTGELFF. CDR3 DNA: TGTGCCAGCAGCCAAGATCGAAGGGGGACCGGGGAGCTGTTTTTT.

The chain joins TRBV6-4 to TRBJ1-5, with 7 nucleotides matching TRBD1. Germline V CDR1 and CDR2: MRHNA, SNTAGT. The CDR3 has 14 amino acids. The junction had 2 bases not matched to a gene; V was cut back by 0 bases and J by 6 bases. The chain's CDR3 is CASSDSTGIQPQHF. CDR3 DNA sequence: TGTGCCAGCAGTGACTCGACAGGGATTCAGCCCCAGCATTTT.